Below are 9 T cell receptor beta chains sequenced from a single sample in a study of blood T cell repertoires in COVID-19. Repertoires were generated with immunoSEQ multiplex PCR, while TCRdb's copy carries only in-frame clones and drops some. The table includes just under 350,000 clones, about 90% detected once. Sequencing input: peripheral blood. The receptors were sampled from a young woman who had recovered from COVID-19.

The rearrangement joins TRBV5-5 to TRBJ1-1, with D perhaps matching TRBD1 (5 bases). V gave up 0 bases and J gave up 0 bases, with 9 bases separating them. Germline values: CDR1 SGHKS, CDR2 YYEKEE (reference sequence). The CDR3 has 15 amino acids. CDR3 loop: CASSLADTLNTEAFF. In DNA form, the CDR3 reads TGTGCCAGCAGCTTGGCGGACACGTTGAACACTGAAGCTTTCTTT.

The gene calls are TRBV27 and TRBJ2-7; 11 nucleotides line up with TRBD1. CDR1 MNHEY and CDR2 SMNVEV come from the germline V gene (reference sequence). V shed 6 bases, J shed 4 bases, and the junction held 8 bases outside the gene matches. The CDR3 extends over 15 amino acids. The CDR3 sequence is CASRPTGTGGYEQYV. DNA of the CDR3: TGTGCCAGCAGACCAACCGGGACAGGGGGTTACGAGCAGTACGTC.

The CDR3, as DNA: TGTGCCAGCAGTGACGCCTCCCGGAGCACAGATACGCAGTATTTT. This encodes CASSDASRSTDTQYF. The chain is built from TRBV2 and TRBJ2-3; unclear D gene. This CDR3 is built from 15 residues. Germline V gives CDR1 SNHLY, CDR2 FYNNEI. V lost 3 bases, J lost 0 bases, and 10 bases lay in between.

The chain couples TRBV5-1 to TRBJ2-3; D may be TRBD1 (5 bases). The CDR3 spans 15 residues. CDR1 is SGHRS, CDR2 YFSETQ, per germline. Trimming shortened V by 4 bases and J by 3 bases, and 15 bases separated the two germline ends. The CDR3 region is CASSPHSQGTDTQYF. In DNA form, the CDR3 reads TGCGCCAGCAGCCCCCATTCTCAGGGAACAGATACGCAGTATTTT.

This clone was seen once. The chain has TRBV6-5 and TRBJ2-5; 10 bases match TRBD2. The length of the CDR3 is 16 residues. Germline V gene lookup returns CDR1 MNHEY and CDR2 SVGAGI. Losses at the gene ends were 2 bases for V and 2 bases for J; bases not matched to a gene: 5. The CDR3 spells CASSYTRTSGQETQYF. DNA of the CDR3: TGTGCCAGCAGTTACACCCGGACTAGCGGTCAAGAGACCCAGTACTTC.

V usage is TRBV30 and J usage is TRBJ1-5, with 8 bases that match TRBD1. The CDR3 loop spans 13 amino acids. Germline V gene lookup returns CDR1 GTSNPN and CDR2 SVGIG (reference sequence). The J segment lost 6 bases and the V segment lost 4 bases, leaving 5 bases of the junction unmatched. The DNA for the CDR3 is TGTGCCTGGACCCAGGGGGCCGGTCAGCCCCAGCATTTT. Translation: CAWTQGAGQPQHF. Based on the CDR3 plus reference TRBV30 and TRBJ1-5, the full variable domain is SQTIHQWPATLVQPVGSPLSLECTVEGTSNPNLYWYRQAAGRGLQLLFYSVGIGQISSEVPQNLSASRPQDRQFILSSKKLLLSDSGFYLCAWTQGAGQPQHFGDGTRLSIL.

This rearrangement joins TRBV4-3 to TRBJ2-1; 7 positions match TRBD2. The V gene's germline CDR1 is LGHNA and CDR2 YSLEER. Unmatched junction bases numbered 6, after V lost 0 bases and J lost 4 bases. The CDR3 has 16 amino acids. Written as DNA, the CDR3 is TGCGCCAGCAGCCAAGATCCTAGCGGCCCTTACAATGAGCAGTTCTTC. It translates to CASSQDPSGPYNEQFF.

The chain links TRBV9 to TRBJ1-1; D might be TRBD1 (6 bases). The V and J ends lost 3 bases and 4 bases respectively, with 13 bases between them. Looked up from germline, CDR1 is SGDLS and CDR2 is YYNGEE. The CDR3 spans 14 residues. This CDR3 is CASSEGGASTEAFF. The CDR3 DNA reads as TGTGCCAGCAGCGAGGGGGGGGCGAGCACTGAAGCTTTCTTT.

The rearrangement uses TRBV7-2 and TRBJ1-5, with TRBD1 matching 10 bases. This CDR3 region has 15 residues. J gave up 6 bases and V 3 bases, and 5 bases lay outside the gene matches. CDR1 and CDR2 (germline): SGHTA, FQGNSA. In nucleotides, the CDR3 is TGTGCCAGCAGCTTTCGACAGGGGGCTTTTCAGCCCCAGCATTTT. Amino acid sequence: CASSFRQGAFQPQHF.